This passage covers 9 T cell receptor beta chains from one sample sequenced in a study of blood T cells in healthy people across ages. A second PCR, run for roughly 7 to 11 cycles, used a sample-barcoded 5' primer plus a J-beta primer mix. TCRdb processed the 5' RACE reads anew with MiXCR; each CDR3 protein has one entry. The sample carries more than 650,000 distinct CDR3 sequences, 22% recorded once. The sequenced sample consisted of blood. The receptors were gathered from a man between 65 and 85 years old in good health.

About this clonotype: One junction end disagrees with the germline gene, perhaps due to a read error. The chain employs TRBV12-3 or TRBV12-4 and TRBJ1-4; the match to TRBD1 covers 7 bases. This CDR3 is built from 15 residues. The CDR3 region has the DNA TGTGCCAGCAGTTTAAGCAGGGGGACTAATGAAAAACCGTTTTTT. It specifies CASSLSRGTNEKPFF.

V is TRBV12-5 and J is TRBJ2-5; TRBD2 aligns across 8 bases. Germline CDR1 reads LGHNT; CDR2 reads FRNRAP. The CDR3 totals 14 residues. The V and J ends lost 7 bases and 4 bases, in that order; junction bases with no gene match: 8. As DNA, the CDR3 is TGTGCTAGTGTGACTAGCGAGGCCCGAGAGACCCAGTACTTC. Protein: CASVTSEARETQYF.

The DNA of the CDR3 is TGTGCCAGCAGCTTAGGGACGGCGGTGAACAATGAGCAGTTCTTC. Protein product: CASSLGTAVNNEQFF. The chain has TRBV7-2 and TRBJ2-1, with no clear D. CDR1 SGHTA and CDR2 FQGNSA come from the germline V gene. CDR3 size: 15 residues. Trimming stripped 1 base from V and 5 bases from J, with 12 bases between.

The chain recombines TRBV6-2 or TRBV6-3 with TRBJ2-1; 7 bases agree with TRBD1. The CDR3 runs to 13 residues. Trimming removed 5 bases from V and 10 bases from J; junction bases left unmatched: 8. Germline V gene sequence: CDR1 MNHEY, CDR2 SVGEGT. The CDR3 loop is CASSAYRGHEQFF. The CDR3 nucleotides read TGTGCCAGCAGTGCATACAGGGGTCACGAGCAGTTCTTC.

The DNA for the CDR3 is TGCAGCGTGAGGATCGGGAGGCCCCCCTACGAGCAGTACGTC. Its protein product is CSVRIGRPPYEQYV. The gene calls are TRBV29-1 and TRBJ2-7, with 7 bases lining up with TRBD2. The CDR3 totals 14 residues. J lost 2 bases, V lost 6 bases, and 10 bases had no gene match. Germline CDR1 reads SQVTM; CDR2 reads ANQGSEA.

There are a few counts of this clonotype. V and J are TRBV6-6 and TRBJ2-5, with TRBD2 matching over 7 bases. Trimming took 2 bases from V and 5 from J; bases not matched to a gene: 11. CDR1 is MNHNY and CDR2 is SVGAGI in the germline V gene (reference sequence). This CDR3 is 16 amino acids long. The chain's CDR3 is CASSYPSASGKETQYF. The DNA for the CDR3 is TGTGCCAGCAGTTACCCATCCGCTAGCGGCAAGGAGACCCAGTACTTC.

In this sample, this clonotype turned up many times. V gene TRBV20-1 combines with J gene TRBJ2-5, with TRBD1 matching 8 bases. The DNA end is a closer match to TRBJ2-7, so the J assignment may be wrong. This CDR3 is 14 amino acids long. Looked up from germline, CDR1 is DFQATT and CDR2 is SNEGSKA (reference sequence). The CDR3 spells CSASPAGGQYEQYF. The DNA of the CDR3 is TGCAGTGCTAGTCCGGCAGGGGGCCAGTACGAGCAGTACTTC.

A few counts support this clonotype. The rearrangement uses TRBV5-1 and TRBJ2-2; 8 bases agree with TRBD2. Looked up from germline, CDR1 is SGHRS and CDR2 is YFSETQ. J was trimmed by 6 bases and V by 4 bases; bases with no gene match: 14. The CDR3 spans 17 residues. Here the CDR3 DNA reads TGCGCCAGCAGCCAAACCCCGGCTGCGGGAGGAGCCGGGGAGCTGTTTTTT. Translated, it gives CASSQTPAAGGAGELFF.

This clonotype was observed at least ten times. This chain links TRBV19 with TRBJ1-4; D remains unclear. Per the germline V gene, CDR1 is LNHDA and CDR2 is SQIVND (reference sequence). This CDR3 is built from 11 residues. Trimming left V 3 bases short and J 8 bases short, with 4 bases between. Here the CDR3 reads CASSMREKLFF. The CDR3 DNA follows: TGTGCCAGTAGTATGAGGGAAAAACTGTTTTTT.